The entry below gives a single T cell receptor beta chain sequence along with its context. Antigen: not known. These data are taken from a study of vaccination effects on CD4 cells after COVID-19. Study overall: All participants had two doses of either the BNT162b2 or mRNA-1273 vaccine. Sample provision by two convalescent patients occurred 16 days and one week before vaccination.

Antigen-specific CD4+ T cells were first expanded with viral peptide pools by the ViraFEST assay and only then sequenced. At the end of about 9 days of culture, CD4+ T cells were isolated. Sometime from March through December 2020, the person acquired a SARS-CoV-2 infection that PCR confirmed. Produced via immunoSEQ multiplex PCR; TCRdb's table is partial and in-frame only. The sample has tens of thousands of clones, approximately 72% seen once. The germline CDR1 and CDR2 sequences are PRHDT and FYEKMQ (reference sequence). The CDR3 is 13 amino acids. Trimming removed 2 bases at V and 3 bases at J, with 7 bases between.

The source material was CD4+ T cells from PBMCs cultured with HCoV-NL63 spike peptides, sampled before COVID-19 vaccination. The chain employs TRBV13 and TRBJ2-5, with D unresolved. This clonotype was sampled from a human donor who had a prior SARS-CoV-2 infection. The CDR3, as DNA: TGTGCCAGCAGCTTATCAATGGAAGAGACCCAGTACTTC. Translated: CASSLSMEETQYF.